This T cell receptor (beta chain) was retrieved from a study of blood T cell repertoires in COVID-19. Across the whole study: Italy, Spain and the United States were the sources of the convalescent and acute COVID-19 samples. Sources were T cells, B-cell-depleted T cells, or PBMCs; the material itself was cDNA or gDNA.

Original analysis: How many nucleated cells were present was estimated from reference gene primer amplification. Some clones are missing from TCRdb's copy, which holds only in-frame ones; the method was immunoSEQ multiplex PCR. V, J and clone size are taken as reported in that table, and D and trimming were inferred from the DNA itself. The sample lists some 160,000 clones, approximately 90% occurring once. Germline CDR1 reads KGHSH; CDR2 reads LQKENI. The junction had 8 bases not matched to a gene; V was cut back by 6 bases and J by 0 bases. The CDR3 consists of 17 residues. This rearrangement joins TRBV18 to TRBJ2-3, with 11 bases lining up with TRBD2. Sequencing was done on a sample of peripheral blood. This clonotype was sampled from a man aged 18-30 years with acute or convalescent COVID-19. CDR3 amino acids: CASSPGLAGSSTDTQYF. DNA of the CDR3: TGTGCCAGCTCTCCAGGACTAGCGGGTTCTAGCACAGATACGCAGTATTTT.